This TCR beta chain was found in a study of cytomegalovirus exposure and HLA in healthy donors. Germline CDR1 reads MNHNS; CDR2 reads SASEGT. This CDR3 contains 11 residues. Between the trimmed V and J ends, which lost 8 bases and 4 bases, there was a span of 8 bases. For this clone: The antigen remains unidentified.

Study-level results: CMV serostatus was the sole immune exposure information available. Later work found that TCR association rates differed between HLA loci; DRB1 had the most and HLA-C the fewest. What a later analysis showed was that several of the most significant clusters appeared linked to common viral pathogens.

The PCR was carried out with 60 Vbeta primers and 13 Jbeta primers. Sequencing used immunoSEQ multiplex PCR; TCRdb keeps in-frame clones, though not all of them. Of about 94,000 clones in the sample, more than 75% were seen once. The clonotype comes from a woman in her sixties in good health and CMV-seronegative. The chain couples TRBV6-1 to TRBJ1-2; possible D gene TRBD1, 5 bases. Material for sequencing was PBMCs. CDR3 sequence (DNA): TGTGCCAGCTCGACAGTCTATGGCTACACCTTC. Its translation is CASSTVYGYTF.